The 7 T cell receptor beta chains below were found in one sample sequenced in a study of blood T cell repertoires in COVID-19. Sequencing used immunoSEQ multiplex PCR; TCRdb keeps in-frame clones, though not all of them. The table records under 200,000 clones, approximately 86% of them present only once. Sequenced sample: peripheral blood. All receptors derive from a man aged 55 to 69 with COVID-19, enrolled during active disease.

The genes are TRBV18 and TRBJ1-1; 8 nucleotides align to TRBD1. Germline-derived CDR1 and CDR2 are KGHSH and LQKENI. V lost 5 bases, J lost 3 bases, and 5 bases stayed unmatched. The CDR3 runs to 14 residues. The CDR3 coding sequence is TGTGCCAGCTCAAAGACAGGGGTAGACACTGAAGCTTTCTTT. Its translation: CASSKTGVDTEAFF.

Here the CDR3 DNA reads TGTGCCAGCAGCACCCGGACTAGCGGATACAATGAGCAGTTCTTC. Encoded protein: CASSTRTSGYNEQFF. The chain links TRBV14 to TRBJ2-1; 10 nucleotides match TRBD2. This CDR3 has 15 amino acids. Looked up from germline, CDR1 is SGHDN and CDR2 is FVKESK. After removal of 5 bases from V and 4 bases from J, the junction contained 5 bases not matched to a gene. The complete variable domain, with remaining parts taken from reference TRBV14 and TRBJ2-1, reads EAGVTQFPSHSVIEKGQTVTLRCDPISGHDNLYWYRRVMGKEIKFLLHFVKESKQDESGMPNNRFLAERTGGTYSTLKVQPAELEDSGVYFCASSTRTSGYNEQFFGPGTRLTVL.

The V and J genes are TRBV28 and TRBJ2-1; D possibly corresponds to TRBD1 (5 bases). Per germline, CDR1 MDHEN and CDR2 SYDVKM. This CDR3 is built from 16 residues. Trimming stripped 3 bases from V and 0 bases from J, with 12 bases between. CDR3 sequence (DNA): TGTGCCAGCAGTTTGGACAACTGGAGCTCCTACAATGAGCAGTTCTTC. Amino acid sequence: CASSLDNWSSYNEQFF. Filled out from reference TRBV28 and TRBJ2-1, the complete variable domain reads DVKVTQSSRYLVKRTGEKVFLECVQDMDHENMFWYRQDPGLGLRLIYFSYDVKMKEKGDIPEGYSVSREKKERFSLILESASTNQTSMYLCASSLDNWSSYNEQFFGPGTRLTVL.

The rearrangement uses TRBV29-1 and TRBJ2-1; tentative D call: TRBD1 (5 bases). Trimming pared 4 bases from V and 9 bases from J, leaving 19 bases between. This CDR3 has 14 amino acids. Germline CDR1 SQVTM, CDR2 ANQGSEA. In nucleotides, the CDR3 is TGCAGCGTTGTTCCGGTGAGGTTTAGGGGTGAGCAGTTCTTC. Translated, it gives CSVVPVRFRGEQFF.

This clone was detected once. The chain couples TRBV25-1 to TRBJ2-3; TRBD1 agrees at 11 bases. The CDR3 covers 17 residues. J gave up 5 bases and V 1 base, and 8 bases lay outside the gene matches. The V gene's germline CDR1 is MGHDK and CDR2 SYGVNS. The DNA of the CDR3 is TGTGCCAGCAGTGAATTAGGGACAGGGGGTTCAAGAGATACGCAGTATTTT. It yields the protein CASSELGTGGSRDTQYF.

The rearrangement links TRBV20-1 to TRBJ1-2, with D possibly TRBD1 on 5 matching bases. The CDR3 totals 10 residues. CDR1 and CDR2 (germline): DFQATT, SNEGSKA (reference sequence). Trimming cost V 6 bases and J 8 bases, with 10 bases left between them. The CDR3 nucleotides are TGCAGTGCCAGGGAAAACGGCTACACCTTC. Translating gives CSARENGYTF.

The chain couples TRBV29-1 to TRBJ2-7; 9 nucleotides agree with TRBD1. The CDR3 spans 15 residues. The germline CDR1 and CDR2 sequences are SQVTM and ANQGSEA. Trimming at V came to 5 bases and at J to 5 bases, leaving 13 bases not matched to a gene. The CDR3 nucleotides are TGCAGCGTTCACAAACACACAGGGGGCTGGGACGAGCAGTACTTC. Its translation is CSVHKHTGGWDEQYF.